Below, 3 T cell receptor beta chains from the same sample are listed, as sequenced in a study of T cells in localized non-small cell lung cancer. TCRdb's copy holds only in-frame clones and misses some; the assay was immunoSEQ multiplex PCR. The table lists tens of thousands of clones, more than 80% of them singletons. The specimen comprised peripheral blood, sampled before any cancer treatment. Receptor source: a male donor aged 60 or over with stage III squamous cell lung carcinoma.

V and J are TRBV30 and TRBJ1-4, with 7 bases aligning to TRBD1. J was trimmed by 5 bases and V by 4 bases; bases with no gene match: 4. This CDR3 contains 13 residues. The germline V gene has CDR1 GTSNPN and CDR2 SVGIG (reference sequence). CDR3 sequence: CAWNRQGNEKLFF. The CDR3 nucleotides read TGTGCCTGGAATAGACAGGGAAATGAAAAACTGTTTTTT.

This sequence joins TRBV27 and TRBJ2-1; 9 positions match TRBD1. Germline CDR1 and CDR2: MNHEY and SMNVEV (reference sequence). The trim removed 4 bases at V and 9 bases at J, leaving 7 bases unmatched. The CDR3 runs to 14 residues. CDR3 nucleotides: TGTGCCAGCAGTTGGGACAGGGAGATTAGTGAGCAGTTCTTC. As protein: CASSWDREISEQFF.

A single count supports this clone. This chain uses TRBV11-2 with TRBJ2-7; D might be TRBD1 or TRBD2, each matching 6 bases. CDR1 is SGHAT and CDR2 is FQNNGV in the germline V gene. The CDR3 contains 16 residues. Trimming shortened V by 4 bases and J by 2 bases, and 18 bases separated the two germline ends. CDR3 DNA: TGTGCCAGCAGCTCGCATGAGGCAGGGGAGGCCTACGAGCAGTACTTC. Translation gives CASSSHEAGEAYEQYF.